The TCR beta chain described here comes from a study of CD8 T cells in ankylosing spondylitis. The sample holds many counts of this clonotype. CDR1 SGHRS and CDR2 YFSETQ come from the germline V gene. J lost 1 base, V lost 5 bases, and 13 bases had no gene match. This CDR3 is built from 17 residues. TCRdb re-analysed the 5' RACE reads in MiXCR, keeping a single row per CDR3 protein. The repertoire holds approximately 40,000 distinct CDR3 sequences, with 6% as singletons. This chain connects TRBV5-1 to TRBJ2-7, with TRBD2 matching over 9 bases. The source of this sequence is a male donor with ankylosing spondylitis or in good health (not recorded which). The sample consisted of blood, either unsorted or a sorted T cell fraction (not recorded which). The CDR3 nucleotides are TGCGCCAGCAGTTTCCCCCAGGTTAGCGGGAGATCCTACGAGCAGTACTTC. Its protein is CASSFPQVSGRSYEQYF.